This T cell receptor (beta chain) was observed in a study of human T cells and chemical hapten exposure. Study-level information: The cohort included alopecia areata under or over 50% scalp, totalis and universalis.

General observations from the study: The formation of large CDR3 similarity clusters by expanded TCRs significantly exceeded that of controls.

Documented time point: patch test 1, 2 weeks after DPC sensitization. Sample treatment: therapeutic diphenylcyclopropenone sensitization with weekly scalp DPC. Unfractionated whole blood was the source from which total RNA was extracted. MiXCR, applied by TCRdb to the RACE reads, yields one record per CDR3 protein. The data show roughly 160,000 distinct CDR3 sequences, about 14% seen once. This clonotype was seen just once. No antigen is known for it. This CDR3 is built from 13 residues. The V end was cut by 6 bases, the J end by 1 base, with 9 bases between. The germline V gene encodes CDR1 MNHEY and CDR2 SVGAGI.

The sequence was collected from a woman younger than 45 with alopecia areata. Some clones in this sample may be carry-over from other donors' samples. The chain links TRBV6-5 to TRBJ1-1; unclear D gene. The sequencing used whole blood, collected in connection with sensitization to the hapten diphenylcyclopropenone (DPC). This chain's CDR3 is CASRNPRNTEAFF. The DNA for the CDR3 is TGTGCCAGCAGGAATCCTCGGAACACTGAAGCTTTCTTT.